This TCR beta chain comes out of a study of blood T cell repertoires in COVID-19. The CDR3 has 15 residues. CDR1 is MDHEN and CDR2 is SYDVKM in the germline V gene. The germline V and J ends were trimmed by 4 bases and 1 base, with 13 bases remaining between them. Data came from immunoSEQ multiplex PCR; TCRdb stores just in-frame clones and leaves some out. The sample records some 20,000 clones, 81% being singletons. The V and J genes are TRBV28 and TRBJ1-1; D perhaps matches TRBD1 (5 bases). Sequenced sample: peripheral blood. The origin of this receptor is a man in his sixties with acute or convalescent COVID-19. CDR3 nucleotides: TGTGCCAGCAGTTCGACCCTAACAGGGAACACTGAAGCTTTCTTT. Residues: CASSSTLTGNTEAFF.